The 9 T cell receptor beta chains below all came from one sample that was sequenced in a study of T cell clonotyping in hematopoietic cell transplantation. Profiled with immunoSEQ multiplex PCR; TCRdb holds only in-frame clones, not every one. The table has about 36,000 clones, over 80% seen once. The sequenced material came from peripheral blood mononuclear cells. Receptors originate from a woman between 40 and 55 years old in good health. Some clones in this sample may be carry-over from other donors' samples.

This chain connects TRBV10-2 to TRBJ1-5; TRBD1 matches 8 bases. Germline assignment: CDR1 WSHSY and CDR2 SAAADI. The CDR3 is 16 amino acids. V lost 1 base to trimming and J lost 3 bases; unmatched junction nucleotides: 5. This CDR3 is CASSEWTGSHNQPQHF. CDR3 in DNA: TGCGCCAGCAGTGAGTGGACAGGGAGCCACAATCAGCCCCAGCATTTT.

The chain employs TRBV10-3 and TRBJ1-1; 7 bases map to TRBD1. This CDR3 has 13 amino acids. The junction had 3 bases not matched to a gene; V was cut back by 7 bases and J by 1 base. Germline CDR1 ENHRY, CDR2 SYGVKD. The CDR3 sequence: CAIKGGANTEAFF. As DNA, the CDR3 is TGTGCCATCAAAGGGGGCGCGAACACTGAAGCTTTCTTT.

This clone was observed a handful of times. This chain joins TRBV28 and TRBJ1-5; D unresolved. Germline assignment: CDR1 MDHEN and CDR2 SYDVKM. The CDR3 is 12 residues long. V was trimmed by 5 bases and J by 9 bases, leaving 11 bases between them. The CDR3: CASSPPRGPQHF. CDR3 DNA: TGTGCCAGCAGTCCCCCCCGGGGGCCCCAGCATTTT. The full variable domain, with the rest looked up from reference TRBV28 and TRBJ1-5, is DVKVTQSSRYLVKRTGEKVFLECVQDMDHENMFWYRQDPGLGLRLIYFSYDVKMKEKGDIPEGYSVSREKKERFSLILESASTNQTSMYLCASSPPRGPQHFGDGTRLSIL.

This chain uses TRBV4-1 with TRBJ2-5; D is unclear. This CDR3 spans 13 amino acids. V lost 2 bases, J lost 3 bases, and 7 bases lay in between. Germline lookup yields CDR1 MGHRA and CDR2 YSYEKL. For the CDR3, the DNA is TGCGCCAGCAGCCAACGGACCGAAGAGACCCAGTACTTC. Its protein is CASSQRTEETQYF.

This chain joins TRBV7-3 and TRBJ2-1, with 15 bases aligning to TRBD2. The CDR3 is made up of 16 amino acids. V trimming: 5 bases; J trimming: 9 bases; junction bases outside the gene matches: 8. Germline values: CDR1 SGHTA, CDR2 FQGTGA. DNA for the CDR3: TGTGCCAGCAGCATATCGGGACTAGCGGGAGGAAGTGAGCAGTTCTTC. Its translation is CASSISGLAGGSEQFF.

CDR3 in amino acids: CASSVADVPGDTQYF. Here the CDR3 DNA reads TGTGCCAGCAGCGTAGCAGACGTTCCGGGAGATACGCAGTATTTT. The rearrangement links TRBV9 to TRBJ2-3, with D hard to call. CDR3 length: 15 residues. The germline gives CDR1 SGDLS, CDR2 YYNGEE. V lost 0 bases to trimming and J lost 5 bases, with 13 bases between them.

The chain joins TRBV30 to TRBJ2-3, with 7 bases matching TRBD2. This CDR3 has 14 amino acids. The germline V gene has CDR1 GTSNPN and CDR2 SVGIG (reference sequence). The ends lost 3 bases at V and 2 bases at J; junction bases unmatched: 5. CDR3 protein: CAWSAAGVTDTQYF. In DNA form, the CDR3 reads TGTGCCTGGAGCGCCGCGGGGGTCACAGATACGCAGTATTTT.

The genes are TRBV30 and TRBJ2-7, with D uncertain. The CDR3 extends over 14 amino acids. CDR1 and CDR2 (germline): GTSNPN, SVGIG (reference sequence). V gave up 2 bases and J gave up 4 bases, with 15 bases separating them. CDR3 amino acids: CAWSLKASLYEQYF. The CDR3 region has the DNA TGTGCCTGGAGTCTAAAGGCATCCCTTTACGAGCAGTACTTC.

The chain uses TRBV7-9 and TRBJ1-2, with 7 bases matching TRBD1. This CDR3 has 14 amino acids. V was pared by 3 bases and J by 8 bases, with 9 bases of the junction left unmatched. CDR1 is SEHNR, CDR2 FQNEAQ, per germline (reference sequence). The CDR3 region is CASSFRGDGRGYTF. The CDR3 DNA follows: TGTGCCAGCAGCTTCAGGGGGGACGGTCGGGGCTACACCTTC.